The 12 T cell receptor beta chains in this list originate from one sample, sequenced in a study of T cell responses to AZD1222 COVID-19 vaccine. The assay was immunoSEQ multiplex PCR, and TCRdb's table has in-frame clones only and misses some. The profile shows tens of thousands of clones, 70% to 90% of them singletons. The material sequenced was peripheral blood, taken on day 0 of AZD1222 vaccination. The receptors were gathered from an adult in good health.

V is TRBV9 and J is TRBJ2-2; D is unclear. V was trimmed by 0 bases and J by 3 bases, leaving 0 bases between them. The V gene's germline CDR1 is SGDLS and CDR2 YYNGEE. The CDR3 has 12 residues. This CDR3 is CASSVDTGELFF. The CDR3 DNA reads as TGTGCCAGCAGCGTAGACACCGGGGAGCTGTTTTTT. Full variable domain (rest looked up from reference TRBV9 and TRBJ2-2): DSGVTQTPKHLITATGQRVTLRCSPRSGDLSVYWYQQSLDQGLQFLIQYYNGEERAKGNILERFSAQQFPDLHSELNLSSLELGDSALYFCASSVDTGELFFGEGSRLTVL.

CDR3 in amino acids: CASSYSYGQGSYEQYF. CDR3 coding DNA: TGTGCCAGCAGTTACTCCTACGGACAGGGCTCCTACGAGCAGTACTTC. This chain joins TRBV6-5 and TRBJ2-7; 8 bases are a match to TRBD1. Germline V gene sequence: CDR1 MNHEY, CDR2 SVGAGI. The CDR3 is 16 residues long. The V and J ends lost 0 bases and 0 bases, in that order; junction bases with no gene match: 4.

CDR3 coding DNA: TGTGCCAGCAGCTCGGGGACAGGGGCAAATACGCAGTATTTT. It translates to CASSSGTGANTQYF. This chain uses TRBV5-8 with TRBJ2-3; TRBD1 matches at 10 bases. The CDR3 runs 14 residues. CDR1 is SGHTS, CDR2 YDEGEE, per germline. Trimming cost V 3 bases and J 7 bases; bases outside gene matches: 5.

A single count supports this clone. The J gene is TRBJ2-7, the V gene TRBV7-2; the match to TRBD2 covers 7 bases. The germline V gene has CDR1 SGHTA and CDR2 FQGNSA. The junction had 7 bases not matched to a gene; V was cut back by 2 bases and J by 6 bases. The CDR3 has 14 residues. The CDR3 DNA reads as TGTGCCAGCAGCTTAAAGCGGGGTTCTTTCGAGCAGTACTTC. It encodes CASSLKRGSFEQYF.

V usage is TRBV19 and J usage is TRBJ1-1, with TRBD1 identical over 7 bases. Germline assignment: CDR1 LNHDA and CDR2 SQIVND (reference sequence). The CDR3 is made up of 15 amino acids. The ends lost 10 bases at V and 1 base at J; junction bases unmatched: 12. The CDR3 loop is CATASLYRGNTEAFF. The CDR3 DNA sequence: TGTGCCACCGCGTCGCTTTACAGGGGGAACACTGAAGCTTTCTTT.

The rearrangement joins TRBV3-1 (or the pseudogene TRBV3-2) to TRBJ2-7; D unclear. The CDR3 totals 11 residues. V lost 1 base and J 11 bases, leaving 9 bases between the germline ends. Germline CDR1 is LGHDT and CDR2 is YNNKEL (reference sequence). The CDR3 region has the DNA TGTGCCAGCAGCCAAGCTGGGTGGAAGTACTTC. Amino acids: CASSQAGWKYF.

The count of this clone is one. The rearrangement joins TRBV28 to TRBJ2-7; TRBD1 aligns across 8 bases. V lost 8 bases and J lost 3; bases outside the gene matches: 3. The CDR3 runs to 12 residues. Germline CDR1 is MDHEN and CDR2 is SYDVKM. CDR3 sequence reads: CASRDRYYEQYF. Written as DNA, the CDR3 is TGTGCCAGCCGGGACAGGTACTACGAGCAGTACTTC.

This chain joins TRBV6-1 and TRBJ2-1; the match to TRBD2 covers 13 bases. Losses at the gene ends were 4 bases for V and 4 bases for J; bases not matched to a gene: 7. The CDR3 loop spans 17 amino acids. The germline V gene has CDR1 MNHNS and CDR2 SASEGT. CDR3 protein: CASSGTRLAGGYNEQFF. The CDR3 bases are TGTGCCAGCAGTGGAACACGACTAGCGGGAGGATACAATGAGCAGTTCTTC.

A single count supports this clone. The chain is built from TRBV30 and TRBJ1-1; no reliable D call. This CDR3 contains 12 residues. The V gene's germline CDR1 is GTSNPN and CDR2 SVGIG (reference sequence). Trimming removed 1 base at V and 4 bases at J, with 7 bases between. In DNA form, the CDR3 reads TGTGCCTGGAGTGAGGGCTCCACTGAAGCTTTCTTT. Protein sequence: CAWSEGSTEAFF.

The chain is built from TRBV2 and TRBJ1-1, with unresolved D. Deletions cut 6 bases from V and 0 bases from J, with 8 bases between. The germline gives CDR1 SNHLY, CDR2 FYNNEI. The CDR3 totals 13 residues. The CDR3 DNA is TGTGCCAGCAGAGATGGACTGAACACTGAAGCTTTCTTT. Protein: CASRDGLNTEAFF.

This chain connects TRBV28 to TRBJ1-5; 7 bases are shared with TRBD1. Germline CDR1 is MDHEN and CDR2 is SYDVKM. CDR3 size: 14 residues. Losses at the gene ends were 3 bases for V and 6 bases for J; bases not matched to a gene: 5. The DNA of the CDR3 is TGTGCCAGCAGTTTTCAGGGGGGCAGTCAGCCCCAGCATTTT. Its protein product is CASSFQGGSQPQHF.

In its sample, this clone was seen once. The gene calls are TRBV6-2 or TRBV6-3 and TRBJ1-2; 8 bases map to TRBD1. V was pared by 5 bases and J by 8 bases, with 10 bases of the junction left unmatched. Per germline, CDR1 MNHEY and CDR2 SVGEGT. CDR3 length equals 14 residues. The CDR3: CASSAGDRIRGYTF. The CDR3 DNA is TGTGCCAGCAGTGCCGGGGACAGGATTAGAGGCTACACCTTC.